The entry below describes one T cell receptor beta chain. Its cognate antigen has yet to be identified. Base quality data are lacking; no much larger clone is found one base away. The library relied on the immunoSEQ multiplex PCR assay. A mixture of 60 forward primers for TCR Vbeta segments and 13 reverse primers for TCR Jbeta segments was used in the multiplex PCR. A multiplex PCR assay on genomic DNA amplified the CDR3 region of rearranged TCR beta genes. Amplified TCR beta libraries were sequenced as 87-base-pair reads on the Illumina HiSeq System. The source study handled its data this way. A later analysis tallied roughly 76 million unique TCR beta chains across the 650 to 750 repertoires, and about 12 million of those chains were shared by two or more donors. To remove PCR and sequencing errors, raw reads were error-corrected and collapsed into unique sequences using a nearest-neighbor algorithm that merged closely related sequences. CDR3 sequences were aligned to IMGT reference sequences to assign V, D and J gene segments. Each retained sequence needed at least a six-nucleotide match to both a V gene segment and a J gene segment. A rearrangement was called productive if the CDR3 had no stop codons and remained in frame with V and J, and every other rearrangement was called non-productive. Following IMGT convention, CDR3 was defined as the stretch from the second conserved V-encoded cysteine to the conserved J-encoded phenylalanine. The earlier analysis of about 610 of the donors excluded sequences that lacked an unambiguous match to a single V gene segment. In an earlier analysis of around 590 of the donors, a V segment was called functional when productive rearrangements were above 56.7%, and segregating when the standard deviation between donors exceeded 5%. A statistical classification framework was built to diagnose cytomegalovirus status from the catalog of TCR beta chain sequences. In a later analysis, TCR nucleotide sequences were compared against IMGT/GENE-DB human TR gene sequences so that V and J genes could be assigned. The TCRdist pipeline was used in a later analysis to assign CDR3 sequences and most-parsimonious VDJ recombination scenarios. In a later analysis, each TCR beta chain was defined by its CDR3 amino acid sequence together with its V-gene family, and reads without a unique V-gene family were excluded. A later analysis removed 550 to 700 highly shared, low-generation-probability nucleotide sequences to deal with suspected cross-contamination and a sequencing artifact. For each public chain, a later analysis derived a clonal expansion index from normalized ranks of inferred template counts within each repertoire. A later analysis computed generation probabilities with a VDJ recombination model fitted to out-of-frame rearrangements, and checked the results against IGoR. In a later analysis, TCR-TCR, TCR-HLA and TCR-CMV co-occurrence was scored with hypergeometric tests, and a repertoire-size bias correction was applied to TCR pairs. A later analysis estimated false discovery rates by permuting HLA or CMV assignments 20 times. In a later analysis, co-occurring TCRs were grouped using DBSCAN, with TCRdist sequence similarity added in when clustering inside HLA-allele-positive subsets. Repertoires with fewer than 30,000 or more than 120,000 public chains were left out of co-occurrence clustering, as were about 5 repertoires with anomalous nucleotide sharing. Held by TCRdb, this immuneACCESS table contains in-frame sequences only and omits some clones. Under half of the omission traces to an unresolved V gene where checked; the cause of the rest is unknown. The V and J calls and the clone size are those of that table, but D and trimming were determined from the DNA. Counted in this sample were a few hundred thousand clones; roughly four fifths of them appeared once. Clones ranked in the top ten supply 0.2% to 0.25% of the sample.

In total, 600 or so healthy bone marrow donors made up the cohort. At the time of sampling, every cohort member was nominally healthy, though immune exposures that went unrecorded were likely present. The donor was CMV seronegative and was included in the group of a few hundred seronegative cohort members. A peripheral blood sample was collected from each donor, and TCR beta sequencing was performed on peripheral blood mononuclear cells. Genomic DNA extraction from the blood cell samples was performed with the Qiagen DNeasy Blood Extraction Kit. This entry comes from a study of cytomegalovirus exposure and HLA in healthy donors (dated by TCRdb to between 2016 and 2019). The study in broad terms: An earlier analysis of several hundred of the donors reported approximately 290 Gb of sequence data and some 120 million unique TCR beta sequences from 150 million to 200 million T cells. An early release covering roughly 640 HLA-typed donors comprised about 290 gigabases of sequencing data and 85 million to 100 million unique TCR sequences. Among the roughly 400 genotyped donors, around 81% belonged to the genetic ancestry cluster associated with self-reported Caucasian donors. The study was designed to test whether signatures of past pathogen exposure could be identified by cataloging public T cell receptors. The study profiled the T cell repertoires of under 850 subjects by immunosequencing and related them to cytomegalovirus serostatus. A separate validation cohort of some 130 different subjects was used in addition to the roughly 670-subject first cohort. To predict cytomegalovirus infection status, the study brought together high-throughput TCR immunosequencing, statistical association of individual TCRs with disease status, and machine learning. In a later analysis, previously published TCR beta repertoires from 666 donors were re-analyzed and high-resolution HLA genotyping was added so that TCR occurrence patterns could be studied. Rather than drawing on any new phenotypic data, the later analysis identified candidate immune exposures from TCR beta sequences and the way those sequences occurred across donors. An earlier analysis of several hundred of the donors used high-throughput TCR beta sequencing to judge whether each TCR beta V gene segment behaved as functional or pseudogenic. Donor age, sex, ethnicity and CMV serostatus were collected together with the repertoire data. A later genetic analysis took genome-wide SNP genotypes for about 65% of the roughly 670 donors and used that subset as a discovery cohort. Every repertoire in the discovery cohort had been generated on one and the same sequencing platform. Both class I and class II loci were covered by HLA typing, at four-digit resolution. Typing coverage differed by locus: A, B, C, DRB1 and DQB1 were typed in roughly 620-640 donors, DQA1 in 522, DPA1 in approximately 610, and DPB1 in around 490. Five DR-DQ haplotypes were treated as single units for association and clustering because of strong linkage in the cohort. Across some 400 genotyped donors of the cohort, an average of roughly 200,000 unique TCR beta nucleotide sequences per donor were sequenced, and roughly 18% of those sequences were non-productive. The full study reports these points: Because the 87-base-pair reads could not distinguish some IMGT-functional V segments, including TRBV6-2 and TRBV6-3, those segments were excluded. A few of the identified cytomegalovirus-associated TCR beta chains were confirmed in vitro to be specific for cytomegalovirus antigens. When HLA alleles, especially DR and DQ, strongly co-occurred, attributing TCR associations to individual alleles was difficult. A later genetic analysis reported fewer N-insertions in productive TCRs among donors in an Asian-associated ancestry cluster than the approximately 670-donor mean. An association between a missense DCLRE1C variant and V-gene and J-gene trimming of TCR beta chains was found in a later genetic analysis and replicated in an independent cohort. The presence/absence analyses assumed that sequencing depth was roughly uniform across donors, and that assumption may not be true. While some public TCRs were present in many individuals, most TCR sequences turned up only very rarely across donors. The authors suggested that the approach could potentially be generalized to other disease states and immunological phenotypes. In an earlier analysis of approximately 590 of the donors, most TCR beta V segments appeared in productive rearrangements about 87% or about 30% of the time, broadly matching IMGT annotations. A later analysis associated 15,000 or so TCR beta sequences with specific HLA alleles at a false discovery rate of 0.05. In the study, around 150 TCR beta chains were listed as associated with cytomegalovirus. In this cohort, only TCR beta chains were sequenced, and detectable features were limited by the absence of alpha or paired-chain data. In a later analysis, several top co-occurrence clusters were reported to appear linked to parvovirus B19, influenza, CMV and Epstein-Barr virus. A cluster of highly shared sequence variants was judged likely to be a technical artifact of the sequencing pipeline. Because HLA typing was missing for some donors at each locus, association tests included only the typed subset. In a later analysis, TCR association rates were found to vary across HLA loci, with the most associated TCRs seen for DRB1 alleles and the fewest for HLA-C alleles. A later analysis found that HLA-associated TCR beta chains were more clonally expanded and had lower generation probabilities than equally common non-associated chains. Cytomegalovirus status was reported to be diagnosed by the classifier with high specificity and sensitivity in both the original and validation cohorts. Over 15 rarely observed V segments, including chromosome 9 orphons, were excluded from the earlier analysis of approximately 500 of the donors because counts were too low. Linkage disequilibrium might explain the correlated functional status among segregating V segments, but an unknown experimental factor could not be ruled out. According to a later analysis, most CMV-associated TCR beta chains appeared to be HLA-restricted, and the HLA associations seemed to be driven largely by CMV exposure. A further reported finding was that TCR beta sequences accurately predicted the HLA-A and HLA-B alleles for most subjects in the first cohort. For the cohort, immune exposure information was limited to CMV serostatus.

The V and J ends are trimmed by 3 bases and 0 bases, leaving 8 bases between them. The CDR3, from cysteine to phenylalanine, totals 14 residues. Just the 42-base CDR3 DNA is kept, in frame starting at base 1. CDR1 and CDR2 were assigned from the germline V gene as MNHNS and SASEGT. This chain is built from TRBV6-1 and TRBJ1-2; the D gene is perhaps TRBD1, from 6 matching bases. The specimen was PBMCs. The TCR originated in a girl aged 2 to 9 in good health and CMV-seronegative. CDR3 region: CASSDPGANYGYTF. The DNA sequence is given as TGTGCCAGCAGTGATCCAGGGGCTAACTATGGCTACACCTTC.